This TCR beta chain was obtained from a study of blood T cell repertoires in COVID-19. At the level of the study: Some COVID-19 samples were acute and others convalescent; all came from the United States, Italy and Spain.

Under the authors' procedure: Estimates of nucleated cell counts were drawn from the amplification of reference gene primers. Using immunoSEQ multiplex PCR, the repertoire was profiled, and TCRdb retains in-frame clones only, with some absent. V, J and clone size are those of that table, while D and trimming were read from the DNA. Among more than 20,000 clones, 75% to 90% were seen once, and the ten largest hold less than 20%. This clone has a single count. CDR3 length: 15 residues. Trimming pared 2 bases from V and 0 bases from J, leaving 10 bases between. The germline V gene encodes CDR1 MDHEN and CDR2 SYDVKM.

The specimen sequenced was peripheral blood. The rearrangement links TRBV28 to TRBJ1-2; no firm D call. The sequence came from a human donor in a cohort sampled during active COVID-19. The CDR3 DNA sequence: TGTGCCAGCAGTTTACTCCAGGCTACTAACTATGGCTACACCTTC. The encoded protein is CASSLLQATNYGYTF.